The clone carrying this T cell receptor (beta chain) was observed a single time. No antigen is known for it. This sample is drawn from a study of shared clonotypes between healthy human individuals. Study observations and caveats: Of the naive CD4 clonotypes, around 4.7% were shared across a handful of donors.

Deep-level assay runs were performed. The input for sorted-subset replicate PCRs was 150 to 200 ng DNA, approximately 30,000 T cell genomes. Using immunoSEQ multiplex PCR, the repertoire was profiled, and TCRdb retains in-frame clones only, with some absent. Of around 2.1 million clones in the sample, 95% are singletons; the top ten hold around 0.13%. Germline-derived CDR1 and CDR2 are LGHNA and YSLEER. The CDR3 runs to 16 residues. V was clipped by 0 bases and J by 3 bases, with 12 bases between them. The TCR was taken from a young man in good health. Specimen: naive CD4+ T cells sorted from blood. Subset meaning: CD45RA+ positively selected. J is TRBJ1-5 and V is TRBV4-3; D is unclear. CDR3 region: CASSQEAANNNQPQHF. Written as DNA, the CDR3 is TGCGCCAGCAGCCAAGAAGCAGCGAACAACAATCAGCCCCAGCATTTT.